These T cell receptor beta chains were read from a single sample in a study of blood T cell repertoires in COVID-19. The data were produced by immunoSEQ multiplex PCR, yet TCRdb's version contains in-frame clones alone and is incomplete. The sample has over 70,000 clones, around 83% seen once. The specimen was peripheral blood. These receptor sequences come from a man in his 60s with COVID-19, enrolled during active disease. CDR3s include the opening cysteine and the closing phenylalanine or tryptophan. A D gene is named only where the DNA matches it firmly. Clone size appears in some rows only: once, few, many, or a class for an expanded clone.

>TRBV27|.|.|TRBJ1-5
TGTGCCAGCAGTTCACTCTCGCGGGGGAATCAGCCCCAGCATTTT
CASSSLSRGNQPQHF
>TRBV3-1/TRBV3-2|.|.|TRBJ2-3
TGTGCCAGCACGGGGTCCGCAGATACGCAGTATTTT
CASTGSADTQYF
>TRBV2|.|TRBD1|TRBJ1-6
TGTGCCAGCAGGGGATATGACAGGGGGAATTCACCCCTCCACTTT
CASRGYDRGNSPLHF
>TRBV24-1|.|.|TRBJ2-5
TGTGCCACCAGTCAGCGGATGAACTACCAAGAGACCCAGTACTTC
CATSQRMNYQETQYF
>TRBV3-1/TRBV3-2|once|.|TRBJ2-7
TGTGCCAGCAGCCGCCAGGGGACCTACGAGCAGTACTTC
CASSRQGTYEQYF
>TRBV28|.|TRBD1|TRBJ1-4
TGTGCCAGCAGTCTAAACCCAGGGGGCAGTGAAAAACTGTTTTTT
CASSLNPGGSEKLFF
>TRBV7-6|.|TRBD2|TRBJ2-1
TGTGCCAGCAGCTTAGAGGGGACTAGCGGGGCCAAAGAGCAGTTCTTC
CASSLEGTSGAKEQFF
>TRBV10-2|.|TRBD2|TRBJ2-7
TGCGCCAGCCTTGCGGAGCGGGGGGCCTCCTACGAGCAGTACTTC
CASLAERGASYEQYF
>TRBV18|once|TRBD1|TRBJ1-1
TGTGCCAGCTCATCCGAAGAAGGGGGCAACACTGAAGCTTTCTTT
CASSSEEGGNTEAFF
>TRBV7-2|.|TRBD1|TRBJ1-2
TGTGCCAGCAGCGGTCCGGGACAGGGGAACTATGGCTACACCTTC
CASSGPGQGNYGYTF
>TRBV6-1|.|TRBD2|TRBJ2-1
TGTGCCAGCAGTGAGTCTGCTAGCGGGAGGTACGAGCAGTTCTTC
CASSESASGRYEQFF
>TRBV2|.|TRBD1|TRBJ2-3
TGTGCCAGCAGTGGCAGGGGGCGAAGCACAGATACGCAGTATTTT
CASSGRGRSTDTQYF
>TRBV19|.|TRBD1|TRBJ1-2
TGTGCCAGTAGTCACAAACAGGGGGCTGACTATGGCTACACCTTC
CASSHKQGADYGYTF
>TRBV7-9|.|.|TRBJ1-1
TGTGCCAGCAGCTTCCCGAGGGCTGAAGCTTTCTTT
CASSFPRAEAFF
>TRBV19|.|TRBD2|TRBJ2-3
TGTGCCAGTAGTACCTCGACTAGCGGGAGTTCAGATACGCAGTATTTT
CASSTSTSGSSDTQYF
>TRBV5-1|.|TRBD2|TRBJ2-7
TGCGCCAGCAGCCTAAACCCGGGACTAGCCGATCGGGAGCAGTACTTC
CASSLNPGLADREQYF
>TRBV5-1|.|TRBD1|TRBJ1-4
TGCGCCAGCAGCTTGTCGGCAGGGGGCCCCACTAATGAAAAACTGTTTTTT
CASSLSAGGPTNEKLFF
>TRBV28|.|.|TRBJ2-2
TGTGCCAGCAGTTTATCAGCTGGATGGGGGGTTACCGGGGAGCTGTTTTTT
CASSLSAGWGVTGELFF
>TRBV15|.|TRBD2|TRBJ2-2
TGTGCCACCAGCAGAGATGGCGGGAGGACCGGGGAGCTGTTTTTT
CATSRDGGRTGELFF
>TRBV9|.|.|TRBJ1-4
TGTGCCAGCAGCGAAAGCCCCGCACAGACTAATGAAAAACTGTTTTTT
CASSESPAQTNEKLFF
>TRBV18|.|TRBD1|TRBJ1-2
TGTGCCAGCTCACCTACCGGTACGGACAGGGCCCTAAGTGGGGGCTACACCTTC
CASSPTGTDRALSGGYTF
>TRBV7-9|.|TRBD1|TRBJ2-2
TGTGCCAGCAGCTTAGACGGGGACAGAGCGAACACCGGGGAGCTGTTTTTT
CASSLDGDRANTGELFF